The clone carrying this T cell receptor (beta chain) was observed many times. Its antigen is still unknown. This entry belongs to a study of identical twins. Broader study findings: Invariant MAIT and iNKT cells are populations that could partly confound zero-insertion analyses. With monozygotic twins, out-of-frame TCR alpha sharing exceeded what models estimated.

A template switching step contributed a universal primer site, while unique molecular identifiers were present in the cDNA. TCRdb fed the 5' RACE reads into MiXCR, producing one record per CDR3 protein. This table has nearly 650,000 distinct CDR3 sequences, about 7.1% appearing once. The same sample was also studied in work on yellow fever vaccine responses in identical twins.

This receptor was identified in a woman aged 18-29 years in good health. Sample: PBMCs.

The CDR3 loop is CASSFFPPGSETQYF. The CDR3 bases are TGTGCCAGCAGCTTCTTCCCTCCGGGATCGGAGACCCAGTACTTC. This chain uses TRBV7-9 with TRBJ2-5, with D perhaps matching TRBD2 (5 bases). Germline V gene data show CDR1 as SEHNR and CDR2 as FQNEAQ (reference sequence). The ends were cut back, 3 bases at V and 5 bases at J, with 16 bases in the middle. This CDR3 is 15 amino acids long.